The 27 T cell receptor beta chains presented below share a single source sample, sequenced in a study of blood T cell repertoires in COVID-19. Sequencing used immunoSEQ multiplex PCR; TCRdb keeps in-frame clones, though not all of them. The sample holds about 140,000 clones, 88% seen once. What was sequenced was peripheral blood. Receptors originate from a man in his forties or fifties with active or convalescent COVID-19.

The DNA for the CDR3 is TGTGCCAGTAGTATAGGGCGGGGGGCTCGCGCGCGGCAGTACTTC. This translates into CASSIGRGARARQYF. This chain uses TRBV19 with TRBJ2-7; TRBD2 matches at 8 bases. The CDR3 extends over 15 amino acids. Germline V gives CDR1 LNHDA, CDR2 SQIVND (reference sequence). Losses at the gene ends were 1 base for V and 9 bases for J; bases not matched to a gene: 11.

V gene TRBV4-2 combines with J gene TRBJ2-2; TRBD2 matches at 10 bases. The trim removed 0 bases at V and 2 bases at J, leaving 3 bases unmatched. The germline gives CDR1 LGHNA, CDR2 YNFKEQ. This CDR3 contains 17 residues. The CDR3 spells CASSQDKLAGNTGELFF. The CDR3, as DNA: TGTGCCAGCAGCCAAGATAAACTAGCGGGAAACACCGGGGAGCTGTTTTTT.

V is TRBV28 and J is TRBJ2-6; TRBD1 aligns across 9 bases. V trimming: 3 bases; J trimming: 0 bases; junction bases outside the gene matches: 3. Germline values: CDR1 MDHEN, CDR2 SYDVKM. This CDR3 region has 17 residues. CDR3 protein: CASSFDRGSSGANVLTF. DNA for the CDR3: TGTGCCAGCAGTTTTGACAGGGGGTCCTCTGGGGCCAACGTCCTGACTTTC.

The genes are TRBV28 and TRBJ2-7; D perhaps matches TRBD2 (5 bases). Trimming cost V 5 bases and J 4 bases, with 15 bases left between them. This CDR3 is built from 14 residues. The germline gives CDR1 MDHEN, CDR2 SYDVKM. The CDR3 loop reads CASSTPGRKYEQYF. The CDR3 bases are TGTGCCAGCAGTACCCCGGGAAGGAAGTACGAGCAGTACTTC.

The V gene is TRBV15, the J gene TRBJ2-7, with a weak D call TRBD1 (5 bases). Germline CDR1 and CDR2: LNHNV and YYDKDF (reference sequence). The CDR3 is 14 residues long. V dropped 5 bases and J dropped 3 bases, with 14 bases sitting between them. Here the CDR3 reads CATSGRQKNYEQYF. For the CDR3, the DNA is TGTGCCACCAGCGGAAGACAGAAAAACTACGAGCAGTACTTC.

The rearrangement links TRBV28 to TRBJ2-1; 7 bases are shared with TRBD2. This CDR3 has 12 amino acids. The V gene's germline CDR1 is MDHEN and CDR2 SYDVKM. The V segment lost 10 bases and the J segment 6 bases; nucleotides outside the gene matches: 6. CDR3 bases: TGTGCCACCGCGGGGGATCCCAATGAGCAGTTCTTC. Translating it yields CATAGDPNEQFF.

The rearrangement links TRBV6-5 to TRBJ2-3; perhaps TRBD2 as D (5 bases). This CDR3 has 15 amino acids. CDR1 and CDR2 (germline): MNHEY, SVGAGI. The ends were cut back, 6 bases at V and 3 bases at J, with 16 bases in the middle. The CDR3 region has the DNA TGTGCCAGCAGCCCCCGCTCGGGGTTGACAGATACGCAGTATTTT. This sequence encodes CASSPRSGLTDTQYF.

The J gene is TRBJ2-3, the V gene TRBV19, with 7 bases matching TRBD2. After removal of 7 bases from V and 5 bases from J, the junction contained 9 bases not matched to a gene. Germline values: CDR1 LNHDA, CDR2 SQIVND (reference sequence). The CDR3 covers 14 residues. CDR3 bases: TGTGCCAGTAACAGCGGGACGGGGGTAGATACGCAGTATTTT. It specifies CASNSGTGVDTQYF.

The V call is TRBV10-1, the J call TRBJ2-1; 10 positions agree with TRBD2. The CDR3 extends over 14 amino acids. The germline gives CDR1 WNHNN, CDR2 SYGVQD (reference sequence). Trimming cost V 6 bases and J 3 bases; bases outside gene matches: 2. In nucleotides, the CDR3 is TGCGCCAGCAGGGGACTAGCGTGCTACAATGAGCAGTTCTTC. Amino acid sequence: CASRGLACYNEQFF.

This chain links TRBV27 with TRBJ1-1; 7 nucleotides align to TRBD1. The germline gives CDR1 MNHEY, CDR2 SMNVEV (reference sequence). With 4 bases clipped from V and 11 bases from J, the junction kept 7 bases outside the gene matches. The CDR3 is made up of 12 amino acids. In DNA, the CDR3 is TGTGCCAGCAGTTCCCAAACAGGGGTCGCTTTCTTT. Protein product: CASSSQTGVAFF.

J is TRBJ1-5 and V is TRBV28, with 10 bases matching TRBD1. CDR1 is MDHEN and CDR2 is SYDVKM in the germline V gene. This CDR3 contains 15 residues. V trimming: 6 bases; J trimming: 3 bases; junction bases outside the gene matches: 5. CDR3 sequence: CASRGDRGLNQPQHF. The CDR3 DNA reads TGTGCCAGCAGGGGGGACAGGGGACTCAATCAGCCCCAGCATTTT.

The chain is built from TRBV5-1 and TRBJ1-2, with D uncertain. The germline V and J ends were trimmed by 0 bases and 8 bases, with 17 bases remaining between them. The germline CDR1 and CDR2 sequences are SGHRS and YFSETQ. There are 15 residues in the CDR3. CDR3 nucleotide sequence: TGCGCCAGCAGCTTGGACGGAGGCGGATCAGGCGGCTACACCTTC. Protein product: CASSLDGGGSGGYTF.

The chain carries TRBV19 and TRBJ2-1; D unresolved. The CDR3 spans 15 residues. The germline CDR1 and CDR2 sequences are LNHDA and SQIVND (reference sequence). Trimming pared 2 bases from V and 9 bases from J, leaving 17 bases between. The CDR3 is CASSITLPSRSEQFF. CDR3 nucleotides: TGTGCCAGTAGTATAACCCTCCCGTCTCGGAGTGAGCAGTTCTTC.

This chain connects TRBV2 to TRBJ1-1; TRBD1 matches at 9 bases. With V trimmed by 7 bases and J by 0 bases, 3 bases remained unmatched. CDR1 and CDR2 from the germline V gene are SNHLY and FYNNEI. This CDR3 has 14 residues. The DNA of the CDR3 is TGTGCCAGCATTCGACAGGGGGTGAACACTGAAGCTTTCTTT. Its protein is CASIRQGVNTEAFF.

The chain recombines TRBV7-9 with TRBJ2-4; a weak D match, TRBD1 (6 bases). CDR1 and CDR2 from the germline V gene are SEHNR and FQNEAQ (reference sequence). V was shortened by 5 bases and J by 4 bases, with 15 bases between the two germline ends. The CDR3 spans 15 residues. CDR3: CASSANRDSKNIQYF. DNA for the CDR3: TGTGCCAGCAGCGCCAACAGGGATTCAAAAAACATTCAGTACTTC. Full variable domain (remainder filled in from reference TRBV7-9 and TRBJ2-4): DTGVSQNPRHKITKRGQNVTFRCDPISEHNRLYWYRQTLGQGPEFLTYFQNEAQLEKSRLLSDRFSAERPKGSFSTLEIQRTEQGDSAMYLCASSANRDSKNIQYFGAGTRLSVL.

The V and J genes are TRBV9 and TRBJ2-2, with TRBD2 matching 14 bases. The CDR3 totals 16 residues. Germline V gene sequence: CDR1 SGDLS, CDR2 YYNGEE. Trimming at V came to 4 bases and at J to 6 bases, leaving 5 bases not matched to a gene. The DNA for the CDR3 is TGTGCCAGCAGCCGGCCGGGACTAGCGGGAGCCGGGGAGCTGTTTTTT. Protein product: CASSRPGLAGAGELFF.

This sequence joins TRBV12-3 or TRBV12-4 and TRBJ2-1; TRBD2 agrees at 8 bases. The CDR3 is 13 residues long. Unmatched junction bases numbered 7, after V lost 9 bases and J lost 6 bases. CDR3 residues: CARKSGSGNEQFF. The CDR3 DNA sequence: TGTGCCAGGAAAAGCGGGAGTGGCAATGAGCAGTTCTTC.

This clone has just a few counts. The chain carries TRBV6-2 or TRBV6-3 and TRBJ2-7; possibly TRBD1 for D (6 bases). The CDR3 length is 14 residues. Germline V CDR1 and CDR2: MNHEY, SVGEGT. V lost 2 bases, J lost 5 bases, and 13 bases lay in between. Here the CDR3 DNA reads TGTGCCAGCAGTTACACAGGGCCCCCCGACGAGCAGTACTTC. Amino acid sequence: CASSYTGPPDEQYF.

This clone was seen only once. CDR3: CASSEFYSSNTEAFF. CDR3 nucleotide sequence: TGTGCCAGCAGTGAATTTTACAGCTCGAACACTGAAGCTTTCTTT. J is TRBJ1-1 and V is TRBV2; D not certain. The V gene's germline CDR1 is SNHLY and CDR2 FYNNEI. V lost 2 bases to trimming and J lost 1 base, with 11 bases between them. This CDR3 is built from 15 residues.

V usage is TRBV7-9 and J usage is TRBJ1-5; 11 bases are shared with TRBD1. CDR1 and CDR2 from the germline V gene are SEHNR and FQNEAQ (reference sequence). The CDR3 consists of 15 residues. V shed 6 bases and J 7 bases; nucleotides not matched to a gene: 8. DNA of the CDR3: TGTGCCAGCAGTCATCCGGGACAGGGGGGACAGCCCCAGCATTTT. Residues: CASSHPGQGGQPQHF.

The chain combines TRBV19 with TRBJ2-5, with TRBD2 identical over 13 bases. Germline CDR1 reads LNHDA; CDR2 reads SQIVND (reference sequence). This CDR3 region has 15 residues. The J segment lost 5 bases and the V segment lost 6 bases, leaving 6 bases of the junction unmatched. CDR3 in DNA: TGTGCCAGTAGCAGACTAGCGGGAGGAGGGGAGACCCAGTACTTC. Protein product: CASSRLAGGGETQYF. Full variable domain (outside the CDR3, taken from reference TRBV19 and TRBJ2-5): DGGITQSPKYLFRKEGQNVTLSCEQNLNHDAMYWYRQDPGQGLRLIYYSQIVNDFQKGDIAEGYSVSREKKESFPLTVTSAQKNPTAFYLCASSRLAGGGETQYFGPGTRLLVL.

V and J are TRBV7-3 and TRBJ2-1, with 12 nucleotides matching TRBD2. CDR3 length: 17 amino acids. The ends lost 2 bases at V and 7 bases at J; junction bases unmatched: 9. The germline CDR1 and CDR2 sequences are SGHTA and FQGTGA. The DNA of the CDR3 is TGTGCCAGCAGCTTATTACCGACTAGCGGGAGTTTAAATGAGCAGTTCTTC. Protein: CASSLLPTSGSLNEQFF.

The rearrangement uses TRBV27 and TRBJ2-3, with 7 nucleotides matching TRBD2. Germline V gene lookup returns CDR1 MNHEY and CDR2 SMNVEV (reference sequence). CDR3 size: 12 residues. J gave up 3 bases and V 6 bases, and 0 bases lay outside the gene matches. CDR3 bases: TGTGCCAGCAGAGCGGGGACAGATACGCAGTATTTT. Translated: CASRAGTDTQYF.

The chain couples TRBV6-6 to TRBJ1-2, with D hard to call. The germline V gene encodes CDR1 MNHNY and CDR2 SVGAGI (reference sequence). V was clipped by 6 bases and J by 6 bases, with 11 bases between them. The CDR3 spans 12 residues. The CDR3 sequence is CASREGGHGYTF. The CDR3 DNA reads as TGTGCCAGCAGGGAGGGCGGTCATGGCTACACCTTC.

V is TRBV28 and J is TRBJ2-1; 15 bases agree with TRBD2. J was trimmed by 9 bases and V by 5 bases; bases with no gene match: 11. This CDR3 has 17 residues. Germline loops: CDR1 MDHEN, CDR2 SYDVKM. Written as DNA, the CDR3 is TGTGCCAGCAGTGACCTACTCCGGGGACTAGCGGGGGGTGAGCAGTTCTTC. Encoded protein: CASSDLLRGLAGGEQFF. Supplemented by reference TRBV28 and TRBJ2-1, the full variable domain reads DVKVTQSSRYLVKRTGEKVFLECVQDMDHENMFWYRQDPGLGLRLIYFSYDVKMKEKGDIPEGYSVSREKKERFSLILESASTNQTSMYLCASSDLLRGLAGGEQFFGPGTRLTVL.

The gene calls are TRBV6-5 and TRBJ1-4; 9 bases match TRBD1. This CDR3 is built from 15 residues. Trimming at V came to 2 bases and at J to 5 bases, leaving 3 bases not matched to a gene. Germline CDR1 reads MNHEY; CDR2 reads SVGAGI. This CDR3 is CASSYRGTGNEKLFF. Here the CDR3 DNA reads TGTGCCAGCAGTTACCGGGGGACAGGGAATGAAAAACTGTTTTTT.

The chain has TRBV18 and TRBJ2-7; D is ambiguous. Germline assignment: CDR1 KGHSH and CDR2 LQKENI. This CDR3 is 14 amino acids long. V lost 0 bases, J lost 0 bases, and 6 bases lay in between. CDR3 sequence (DNA): TGTGCCAGCTCACCACCGGCAGACTCCTACGAGCAGTACTTC. Amino acids: CASSPPADSYEQYF.